This TCR beta chain was observed in a study of control samples from healthy donors and cancer patients. Measured with immunoSEQ multiplex PCR; TCRdb has only the in-frame clones, and not every one. The data hold some 100,000 clones, with 75% to 90% observed a single time. V lost 1 base, J lost 1 base, and 8 bases lay in between. Germline V gene sequence: CDR1 GTSNPN, CDR2 SVGIG (reference sequence). The CDR3 sequence is 14 residues long. The clonotype comes from a man aged 30 to 39 in good health. The chain employs TRBV30 and TRBJ1-5, with a possible D match to TRBD1 (5 bases). The sample was blood. CDR3 residues: CAWSGRGSNQPQHF. CDR3 nucleotide sequence: TGTGCCTGGAGTGGAAGGGGAAGCAATCAGCCCCAGCATTTT.